The 11 T cell receptor beta chains below all came from one sample that was sequenced in a study of blood T cell repertoires in COVID-19 (dated by TCRdb to the early 2020s). The library came from the immunoSEQ multiplex PCR assay. The table comes from immuneACCESS by way of TCRdb, which keeps in-frame sequences with V and J called. Part of the clones is missing from these tables; in studies checked, under half for an unresolved V gene and the rest for unknown reasons. Present in this sample are 60,000 to 65,000 clones, about 70% of which were seen just once. Of the sample, roughly 5% is held by the ten largest clones. The specimen was peripheral blood. These receptors originate from a human donor in a cohort sampled during active COVID-19.

This clone was recorded once. The chain is built from TRBV3-1 (or the pseudogene TRBV3-2) and TRBJ2-1, with 7 bases fitting TRBD2. Germline V lookup: CDR1 LGHDT, CDR2 YNNKEL (reference sequence). The V segment lost 1 base and the J segment 10 bases; nucleotides outside the gene matches: 4. This CDR3 has 13 residues. CDR3 sequence reads: CASSQAGAGEQFF. For the CDR3, the DNA is TGTGCCAGCAGCCAAGCCGGAGCGGGGGAGCAGTTCTTC.

The chain carries TRBV2 and TRBJ2-2; perhaps TRBD1 as D (5 bases). Between the trimmed V and J ends, which lost 6 bases and 4 bases, there was a span of 9 bases. Germline V lookup: CDR1 SNHLY, CDR2 FYNNEI. The CDR3 spans 13 residues. The CDR3 nucleotides read TGTGCCAGCAGATATCAGGGCACCGGGGAGCTGTTTTTT. Its protein is CASRYQGTGELFF.

This rearrangement joins TRBV6-5 to TRBJ2-1; possibly TRBD1 for D (6 bases). Trimming pared 10 bases from V and 0 bases from J, leaving 10 bases between. Germline CDR1 reads MNHEY; CDR2 reads SVGAGI. The CDR3 spans 13 residues. CDR3 sequence reads: CATRTASYNEQFF. In DNA form, the CDR3 reads TGTGCCACGAGGACAGCCTCCTACAATGAGCAGTTCTTC.

The chain uses TRBV4-2 and TRBJ1-2, with 8 bases lining up with TRBD1. CDR1 and CDR2 from the germline V gene are LGHNA and YNFKEQ. The J segment lost 4 bases and the V segment lost 1 base, leaving 8 bases of the junction unmatched. The CDR3 is made up of 16 amino acids. The CDR3 bases are TGTGCCAGCAGCCAAGCGGGGACAGGTCTTCTCTATGGCTACACCTTC. Its translation is CASSQAGTGLLYGYTF.

The chain uses TRBV6-2 or TRBV6-3 and TRBJ2-7, with 13 positions matching TRBD2. The CDR3 runs 17 residues. The germline V gene has CDR1 MNHEY and CDR2 SVGEGT. V dropped 0 bases and J dropped 6; count of bases not matched to a gene: 8. The CDR3 DNA sequence: TGTGCCAGCAGTTACTCGGCGACTAGCGGGGGGTTCTTCGAGCAGTACTTC. It specifies CASSYSATSGGFFEQYF.

This chain links TRBV9 with TRBJ1-2; 9 positions match TRBD1. J lost 6 bases, V lost 4 bases, and 10 bases had no gene match. The CDR3 is made up of 15 amino acids. CDR1 and CDR2 from the germline V gene are SGDLS and YYNGEE. DNA of the CDR3: TGTGCCAGCAGCCTCTCGAACCGGGACAGGGATGGCTACACCTTC. Its protein product is CASSLSNRDRDGYTF. Full variable domain (remainder filled in from reference TRBV9 and TRBJ1-2): DSGVTQTPKHLITATGQRVTLRCSPRSGDLSVYWYQQSLDQGLQFLIQYYNGEERAKGNILERFSAQQFPDLHSELNLSSLELGDSALYFCASSLSNRDRDGYTFGSGTRLTVV.

V usage is TRBV9 and J usage is TRBJ2-1, with TRBD2 matching 10 bases. The CDR3 consists of 17 residues. Germline values: CDR1 SGDLS, CDR2 YYNGEE. The V segment lost 4 bases and the J segment 6 bases; nucleotides outside the gene matches: 13. CDR3 DNA sequence: TGTGCCAGCAGCCACCCCCTTGGGGGACTAGCGATCAATGAGCAGTTCTTC. Protein sequence: CASSHPLGGLAINEQFF.

This clone was seen a single time. The chain employs TRBV19 and TRBJ2-1; the match to TRBD2 covers 9 bases. Germline V CDR1 and CDR2: LNHDA, SQIVND (reference sequence). V was pared by 6 bases and J by 3 bases, with 6 bases of the junction left unmatched. The CDR3 has 15 residues. In nucleotides, the CDR3 is TGTGCCAGTAGGCCTAATAGCGGGGGCTACAATGAGCAGTTCTTC. It is translated as CASRPNSGGYNEQFF.

The chain combines TRBV6-6 with TRBJ2-2; 10 nucleotides match TRBD2. This CDR3 spans 16 amino acids. Germline V lookup: CDR1 MNHNY, CDR2 SVGAGI (reference sequence). V trimming: 6 bases; J trimming: 5 bases; junction bases outside the gene matches: 9. CDR3 amino acids: CASSRVAGGRTGELFF. The CDR3 DNA reads TGTGCCAGCAGCCGGGTAGCGGGGGGTAGAACCGGGGAGCTGTTTTTT.

This clone was observed once. The chain combines TRBV4-2 with TRBJ2-6, with unresolved D. Trimming removed 0 bases from V and 2 bases from J, with 14 bases in between. Germline values: CDR1 LGHNA, CDR2 YNFKEQ. There are 18 residues in the CDR3. The CDR3 here is CASSQEASRSPGANVLTF. CDR3 nucleotides: TGTGCCAGCAGCCAAGAGGCCTCCAGGTCCCCTGGGGCCAACGTCCTGACTTTC.

This chain links TRBV7-9 with TRBJ1-2, with D possibly being TRBD1 (6 bases). V lost 1 base and J 5 bases, leaving 17 bases between the germline ends. From germline, CDR1 is SEHNR and CDR2 FQNEAQ (reference sequence). This CDR3 is 16 amino acids long. CDR3 region: CASSLGVQGPRYGYTF. CDR3 coding DNA: TGTGCCAGCAGCTTAGGGGTACAGGGCCCTAGGTATGGCTACACCTTC.